This passage covers 26 T cell receptor beta chains from one sample sequenced in a study of T cell responses to AZD1222 COVID-19 vaccine. The protocol was immunoSEQ multiplex PCR, while the TCRdb copy is restricted to in-frame clones and leaves out a portion. The repertoire includes 95,000 to 150,000 clones, around 89% of them detected once, and over 8.5% sits in the top ten. Sample: peripheral blood, taken on day 0 of MenACWY control vaccination. Every receptor here comes from an adult in good health.

The genes are TRBV3-1 (or the pseudogene TRBV3-2) and TRBJ1-1, with TRBD1 identical over 11 bases. Germline trimming cut 3 bases from V and 10 bases from J; bases unmatched to any gene: 10. The CDR3 extends over 15 amino acids. Looked up from germline, CDR1 is LGHDT and CDR2 is YNNKEL (reference sequence). The CDR3 protein is CASSQAGTGGLGAFF. CDR3 DNA sequence: TGTGCCAGCAGCCAGGCTGGGACAGGGGGTTTGGGAGCTTTCTTT.

The chain recombines TRBV7-6 with TRBJ2-7, with 9 positions matching TRBD2. The V gene's germline CDR1 is SGHVS and CDR2 FNYEAQ. The CDR3 covers 16 residues. V lost 1 base, J lost 4 bases, and 8 bases stayed unmatched. The CDR3 region is CASSLGRAGGLYEQYF. The CDR3 DNA reads TGTGCCAGCAGCTTAGGTAGGGCGGGAGGGCTGTACGAGCAGTACTTC.

J is TRBJ2-1 and V is TRBV24-1; TRBD1 is a possible D gene (6 bases). The germline V gene encodes CDR1 KGHDR and CDR2 SFDVKD. The germline V and J ends were trimmed by 4 bases and 10 bases, with 13 bases remaining between them. CDR3 length: 13 amino acids. CDR3 nucleotide sequence: TGTGCCACCAGTGACTCCCTAGACAGGGAGCAGTTCTTC. Amino acid sequence: CATSDSLDREQFF.

V and J are TRBV5-6 and TRBJ2-7, with D unclear. In germline, CDR1 is SGHDT, CDR2 YYEEEE. The CDR3 sequence is 12 residues long. V lost 6 bases and J lost 3, with 10 bases in between. CDR3 sequence reads: CASTRTGYEQYF. CDR3 bases: TGTGCCAGCACCCGCACTGGCTACGAGCAGTACTTC. Full variable domain (remainder filled in from reference TRBV5-6 and TRBJ2-7): DAGVTQSPTHLIKTRGQQVTLRCSPKSGHDTVSWYQQALGQGPQFIFQYYEEEERQRGNFPDRFSGHQFPNYSSELNVNALLLGDSALYLCASTRTGYEQYFGPGTRLTVT.

A single count supports this clone. The genes are TRBV28 and TRBJ2-3; TRBD2 might be the D (6 bases). V was cut by 6 bases and J by 1 base, with 14 bases left in between. Germline lookup yields CDR1 MDHEN and CDR2 SYDVKM. CDR3 length: 15 amino acids. The CDR3 DNA is TGTGCCAGCAGCCGAGGAGGGCTTGGCACAGATACGCAGTATTTT. Translation gives CASSRGGLGTDTQYF.

The V and J genes are TRBV19 and TRBJ1-5, with D uncertain. The CDR3 spans 15 residues. The ends were cut back, 7 bases at V and 0 bases at J, with 13 bases in the middle. The V gene's germline CDR1 is LNHDA and CDR2 SQIVND (reference sequence). The CDR3 DNA sequence: TGTGCCAGTAAGTTAATGTGGAGTAGCAATCAGCCCCAGCATTTT. It specifies CASKLMWSSNQPQHF.

This clone was seen just once. The DNA of the CDR3 is TGTGCCAGCAGCCAAGAAGGAGGGAATGGAAACACCATATATTTT. Its protein product is CASSQEGGNGNTIYF. The chain is built from TRBV4-2 and TRBJ1-3; unclear D gene. V was trimmed by 0 bases and J by 3 bases, leaving 9 bases between them. The germline gives CDR1 LGHNA, CDR2 YNFKEQ. The CDR3 spans 15 residues.

CDR3 in DNA: TGTGCCATCAGTGAGTCTTCACGGAGGGGGATGAACACTGAAGCTTTCTTT. Amino acid sequence: CAISESSRRGMNTEAFF. This sequence joins TRBV10-3 and TRBJ1-1, with D perhaps matching TRBD1 (6 bases). Germline CDR1 and CDR2: ENHRY and SYGVKD. The CDR3 extends over 17 amino acids. The germline V and J ends were trimmed by 0 bases and 0 bases, with 14 bases remaining between them.

The chain uses TRBV24-1 and TRBJ1-5; no definite D call. The germline V and J ends were trimmed by 4 bases and 6 bases, with 12 bases remaining between them. This CDR3 region has 14 residues. Germline lookup yields CDR1 KGHDR and CDR2 SFDVKD. The CDR3 DNA reads TGTGCCACCAGTGACACCACCGGCGTTCAGCCCCAGCATTTT. This encodes CATSDTTGVQPQHF.

This clone was recorded a few times. The gene calls are TRBV5-1 and TRBJ2-1, with no clear D. Germline-derived CDR1 and CDR2 are SGHRS and YFSETQ. The CDR3 has 12 residues. The ends were cut back, 0 bases at V and 8 bases at J, with 6 bases in the middle. In DNA, the CDR3 is TGCGCCAGCAGCTTGGCGGTGGATGAGCAGTTCTTC. It specifies CASSLAVDEQFF. Full variable domain (outside the CDR3, taken from reference TRBV5-1 and TRBJ2-1): KAGVTQTPRYLIKTRGQQVTLSCSPISGHRSVSWYQQTPGQGLQFLFEYFSETQRNKGNFPGRFSGRQFSNSRSEMNVSTLELGDSALYLCASSLAVDEQFFGPGTRLTVL.

V and J are TRBV19 and TRBJ2-1; 9 nucleotides line up with TRBD2. The V and J ends lost 5 bases and 0 bases, in that order; junction bases with no gene match: 2. The CDR3 runs to 15 residues. Germline CDR1 LNHDA, CDR2 SQIVND (reference sequence). The CDR3 loop reads CASSYSGSSYNEQFF. CDR3 in DNA: TGTGCCAGTAGTTATAGCGGGAGCTCCTACAATGAGCAGTTCTTC.

The J gene is TRBJ2-1, the V gene TRBV4-1, with 10 bases lining up with TRBD2. After removal of 1 base from V and 4 bases from J, the junction contained 4 bases not matched to a gene. Per germline, CDR1 MGHRA and CDR2 YSYEKL. CDR3 length: 16 amino acids. The CDR3 is CASSQGAGGLYNEQFF. The CDR3 bases are TGCGCCAGCAGCCAAGGAGCGGGAGGGCTATACAATGAGCAGTTCTTC.

The chain joins TRBV5-6 to TRBJ2-7, with TRBD2 as a possible D gene (6 bases). Germline CDR1 SGHDT, CDR2 YYEEEE. There are 13 residues in the CDR3. Trimming pared 0 bases from V and 4 bases from J, leaving 8 bases between. The CDR3 is CASSLARGYEQYF. The CDR3 DNA reads TGTGCCAGCAGCTTGGCACGGGGGTACGAGCAGTACTTC.

V gene TRBV3-1 (or the pseudogene TRBV3-2) combines with J gene TRBJ2-3; 8 nucleotides line up with TRBD2. Germline-derived CDR1 and CDR2 are LGHDT and YNNKEL (reference sequence). After removal of 7 bases from V and 3 bases from J, the junction contained 12 bases not matched to a gene. The CDR3 sequence is 16 residues long. CDR3 in DNA: TGTGCCAGCACCAGTGCGGGAGGAGGTGGGACAGATACGCAGTATTTT. Translated: CASTSAGGGGTDTQYF.

The CDR3 is CASRSSLSYNEQFF. DNA for the CDR3: TGTGCCAGCAGGTCTAGTCTATCCTACAATGAGCAGTTCTTC. V gene TRBV2 combines with J gene TRBJ2-1; no clear D gene. Germline V gives CDR1 SNHLY, CDR2 FYNNEI. CDR3 length: 14 residues. Trimming left V 6 bases short and J 1 base short, with 10 bases between.

This clone has just a few counts. The V gene is TRBV5-1, the J gene TRBJ2-5; 7 nucleotides agree with TRBD2. V lost 1 base, J lost 5 bases, and 8 bases stayed unmatched. Per germline, CDR1 SGHRS and CDR2 YFSETQ. This CDR3 has 15 amino acids. The CDR3 DNA reads TGCGCCAGCAGCTTGTCCGCGGGAGTTAGTGAGACCCAGTACTTC. This encodes CASSLSAGVSETQYF. The full variable domain, its missing parts supplied by reference TRBV5-1 and TRBJ2-5, is KAGVTQTPRYLIKTRGQQVTLSCSPISGHRSVSWYQQTPGQGLQFLFEYFSETQRNKGNFPGRFSGRQFSNSRSEMNVSTLELGDSALYLCASSLSAGVSETQYFGPGTRLLVL.

The chain is built from TRBV27 and TRBJ2-7; D remains ambiguous. The germline CDR1 and CDR2 sequences are MNHEY and SMNVEV (reference sequence). Deletions cut 2 bases from V and 5 bases from J, with 10 bases between. The CDR3 loop spans 13 amino acids. CDR3 loop: CASSLRVNHEQYF. Here the CDR3 DNA reads TGTGCCAGCAGTTTAAGGGTCAATCACGAGCAGTACTTC.

This chain joins TRBV9 and TRBJ2-5, with TRBD1 identical over 9 bases. The junction had 5 bases not matched to a gene; V was cut back by 3 bases and J by 2 bases. CDR1 and CDR2 (germline): SGDLS, YYNGEE. The CDR3 sequence is 15 residues long. Here the CDR3 reads CASSETGGGQETQYF. The CDR3 DNA is TGTGCCAGCAGCGAGACAGGGGGGGGACAAGAGACCCAGTACTTC.

This clone appeared a single time. The genes are TRBV19 and TRBJ2-3; TRBD1 matches 10 bases. Per germline, CDR1 LNHDA and CDR2 SQIVND (reference sequence). V lost 6 bases and J lost 1; bases outside the gene matches: 10. The CDR3 is 17 residues long. CDR3 coding DNA: TGTGCCAGTAGATTGACAGGGGGCGACTTTGGCACAGATACGCAGTATTTT. It codes for CASRLTGGDFGTDTQYF.

The rearrangement uses TRBV19 and TRBJ2-7, with TRBD1 identical over 7 bases. Germline-derived CDR1 and CDR2 are LNHDA and SQIVND (reference sequence). The CDR3 is 16 residues long. Trimming at V came to 1 base and at J to 5 bases, leaving 11 bases not matched to a gene. CDR3 in DNA: TGTGCCAGTAGTATAGTTTCGACAGGGAGTATCCACGAGCAGTACTTC. It translates to CASSIVSTGSIHEQYF.

The CDR3 nucleotides read TGCGCCAGCAGCCAACCCCCGGGACGGAAGAATGAAAAACTGTTTTTT. Translated, it gives CASSQPPGRKNEKLFF. The chain employs TRBV4-1 and TRBJ1-4, with D maybe TRBD1 (5 bases). Germline CDR1 MGHRA, CDR2 YSYEKL. This CDR3 comprises 16 residues. With 2 bases removed from V and 5 bases from J, the gap between germline ends came to 15 bases.

The chain's CDR3 is CASSVVASGTPHTQYF. The CDR3 DNA reads as TGTGCCAGCAGCGTAGTAGCCTCCGGGACCCCTCATACGCAGTATTTT. The chain joins TRBV9 to TRBJ2-3; TRBD1 or TRBD2 may be the D gene (5 bases each). This CDR3 contains 16 residues. Germline CDR1 reads SGDLS; CDR2 reads YYNGEE. Trimming cost V 0 bases and J 7 bases, with 18 bases left between them.

J is TRBJ1-5 and V is TRBV24-1; D remains unclear. Trimming took 7 bases from V and 0 from J, leaving 12 bases between them. The CDR3 spans 15 residues. CDR1 and CDR2 from the germline V gene are KGHDR and SFDVKD. The CDR3 DNA is TGTGCCACCAGCGAAGGAGGGAGTAGCAATCAGCCCCAGCATTTT. This codes for CATSEGGSSNQPQHF.

V is TRBV10-3 and J is TRBJ1-2; D remains ambiguous. The CDR3 is 12 residues long. Trimming removed 5 bases at V and 4 bases at J, with 8 bases between. From germline, CDR1 is ENHRY and CDR2 SYGVKD. CDR3 in DNA: TGTGCCATCAGTCAGGACGTCTATGGCTACACCTTC. Translation: CAISQDVYGYTF.

The chain couples TRBV19 to TRBJ2-7; tentatively, D is TRBD2 (6 bases). Germline-derived CDR1 and CDR2 are LNHDA and SQIVND (reference sequence). The CDR3 totals 15 residues. V lost 4 bases and J lost 1, with 14 bases in between. CDR3 sequence reads: CASSNYGTQSYEQYF. CDR3 in DNA: TGTGCCAGTAGTAACTACGGGACTCAGTCCTACGAGCAGTACTTC. The complete variable domain, with remaining parts taken from reference TRBV19 and TRBJ2-7, reads DGGITQSPKYLFRKEGQNVTLSCEQNLNHDAMYWYRQDPGQGLRLIYYSQIVNDFQKGDIAEGYSVSREKKESFPLTVTSAQKNPTAFYLCASSNYGTQSYEQYFGPGTRLTVT.

This chain joins TRBV11-2 and TRBJ2-1; no reliable D call. Between the trimmed V and J ends, which lost 4 bases and 7 bases, there was a span of 5 bases. CDR3 length: 11 amino acids. Per germline, CDR1 SGHAT and CDR2 FQNNGV. The DNA of the CDR3 is TGTGCCAGCAGCTCACTAAATGAGCAGTTCTTC. This sequence encodes CASSSLNEQFF.